This TCR beta chain was obtained from a study of blood T cell repertoires in COVID-19. Study-level background: Samples taken during acute and convalescent COVID-19 were collected in the United States, Italy and Spain. PBMCs, B-cell-depleted T cells, or T cells were the source of the cDNA or gDNA that made up the material.

This clone was picked up a small number of times. Original processing methods: Reference gene primer amplification gave estimated nucleated cell counts. Using immunoSEQ multiplex PCR, the repertoire was profiled, and TCRdb retains in-frame clones only, with some absent. That table supplies the V and J calls and clone size; D and trimming were determined from the DNA. The sample has some 80,000 clones; around 80% are singletons. This receptor was obtained from a man aged 55-75 years with active or convalescent COVID-19. The source material was peripheral blood.

The CDR3 loop reads CASSFDYTDTQYF. As DNA, the CDR3 is TGTGCCAGCAGTTTCGACTACACAGATACGCAGTATTTT. The chain recombines TRBV7-2 with TRBJ2-3; tentatively, D is TRBD2 (5 bases). This CDR3 is 13 amino acids long. Germline CDR1 is SGHTA and CDR2 is FQGNSA. V was trimmed by 6 bases and J by 2 bases, leaving 9 bases between them. Looking up the rest from reference TRBV7-2 and TRBJ2-3 gives the full variable domain: GAGVSQSPSNKVTEKGKDVELRCDPISGHTALYWYRQSLGQGLEFLIYFQGNSAPDKSGLPSDRFSAERTGGSVSTLTIQRTQQEDSAVYLCASSFDYTDTQYFGPGTRLTVL.